The rows below give T cell receptor beta chains drawn from one sample of a study of radiation and T cells in renal cell carcinoma. Using immunoSEQ multiplex PCR, the repertoire was profiled, and TCRdb retains in-frame clones only, with some absent. The repertoire consists of about 130,000 clones, with about four fifths occurring once and the leading ten covering around 3%. Sequencing used blood, obtained from a patient whose treatment included radiotherapy and nephrectomy. Receptors were obtained from a woman aged 55-70 years with renal cell carcinoma. Each CDR3 is given with its conserved first and last residue. Fields, in order: V gene, clone size, D gene, J gene, CDR3 length, CDR3 DNA, CDR3 protein. A D gene is named only where the DNA matches it firmly. Some rows mark clone size as missing; the rest say once, few, many or name a class of expanded clone.

>TRBV9|.|TRBD1|TRBJ1-1|11
TGTGCCAGCAGCGATGACAGGGGAGCTTTCTTT
CASSDDRGAFF
>TRBV5-1|.|.|TRBJ1-6|16
TGCGCCAGCAGCTTGGGGTCCACAGGGTTCAATTCACCCCTCCACTTT
CASSLGSTGFNSPLHF
>TRBV15|.|.|TRBJ1-6|18
TGTGCCACCAGCAGAGTAGTTGGGAGGACGAGTGGTCCAACGTCCCTCCACTTT
CATSRVVGRTSGPTSLHF
>TRBV19|.|.|TRBJ2-1|12
TGTGCCAGTAGTACCGGCAGGACAGACCAGTTCTTC
CASSTGRTDQFF
>TRBV5-4|.|TRBD1|TRBJ2-3|15
TGTGCCAGCAGCAATCCCGGGACAGGGTCGGGTACGCAGTATTTT
CASSNPGTGSGTQYF
>TRBV15|.|.|TRBJ1-2|16
TGTGCCACCAGCAGAGAGTCCGACAGGCGCCACTATGGCTACACCTTC
CATSRESDRRHYGYTF
>TRBV6-1|.|TRBD1|TRBJ1-5|18
TGTGCCAGCAGTGGCCGACAGGGGACAATTCAAGTGAATCAGCCCCAGCATTTT
CASSGRQGTIQVNQPQHF
>TRBV2|.|.|TRBJ1-2|12
TGTGCCAGCAGGACAAGGTCGGGTGGCTACACCTTC
CASRTRSGGYTF
>TRBV7-2|.|.|TRBJ1-1|14
TGTGCCAGCAGCTTAAACAGCTTGAACACTGAAGCTTTCTTT
CASSLNSLNTEAFF
>TRBV5-1|.|TRBD2|TRBJ2-5|14
TGCGCCAGCAGCGGACTAGCGGGTGAGGGGACCCAGTACTTC
CASSGLAGEGTQYF
>TRBV27|.|TRBD2|TRBJ2-1|15
TGTGCCAGCAACCCAGCGGGAGGGTTGAACAATGAGCAGTTCTTC
CASNPAGGLNNEQFF
>TRBV5-1|.|.|TRBJ2-7|14
TGCGCCAGCAGCTTGGAGGCAGGGATCAACGAGCAGTACTTC
CASSLEAGINEQYF
>TRBV6-1|.|.|TRBJ1-5|15
TGTGCCTGCGAGGATGGGACTATTAGCAATCAGCCCCAGCATTTT
CACEDGTISNQPQHF
>TRBV10-3|.|.|TRBJ1-4|14
TGTGCCATCAGGGACCGCGGTGAGGGCGGAAAACTGTTTTTT
CAIRDRGEGGKLFF
>TRBV10-3|.|TRBD1|TRBJ2-5|14
TGTGCCATCAGTGTTGACAGGGACCAAGAGACCCAGTACTTC
CAISVDRDQETQYF
>TRBV9|.|.|TRBJ2-7|14
TGTGCCAGCAGCGCCGGGTGGGGGCCCTACGAGCAGTACTTC
CASSAGWGPYEQYF
>TRBV7-3|.|TRBD2|TRBJ2-2|16
TGTGCCAGCAAGTGGGGACTGGCGGGAGTTTACGGGGAGCTGTTTTTT
CASKWGLAGVYGELFF
>TRBV29-1|.|.|TRBJ2-7|12
TGCAGCGTTGGACGAGACTTCTACGAGCAGTACTTC
CSVGRDFYEQYF
>TRBV6-5|.|.|TRBJ2-7|16
TGTGCCAGCAGTTATTCCCGGGAAGTGGGAAAATACGAGCAGTACTTC
CASSYSREVGKYEQYF
>TRBV5-5|once|TRBD1|TRBJ2-7|14
TGTGCCAGCAGCCATCGGGACAGGGGCTACGAGCAGTACTTC
CASSHRDRGYEQYF
>TRBV7-9|few|.|TRBJ2-7|15
TGTGCCAGCAGCTCGCCAGAGTTCCATCCCTACGAGCAGTACTTC
CASSSPEFHPYEQYF
>TRBV7-8|.|.|TRBJ2-2|13
TGTGCCAGCAGCTTAGCCGGTCCGGGGGAGCTGTTTTTT
CASSLAGPGELFF
>TRBV27|.|TRBD2|TRBJ2-1|15
TGTGCCAGCAGTTTATCGTTAGCGGGGTCGGATGAGCAGTTCTTC
CASSLSLAGSDEQFF
>TRBV28|.|.|TRBJ1-1|14
TGTGCCAGCAGTTTTCGGGGGGTGAACACTGAAGCTTTCTTT
CASSFRGVNTEAFF
>TRBV7-2|.|.|TRBJ2-1|14
TGTGCCAGCAGCTTAGGCTTGTTAGATAATGAGCAGTTCTTC
CASSLGLLDNEQFF
>TRBV15|.|.|TRBJ2-7|12
TGTGCCACCAGCAGAGATCAGGGAGAGCAGTACTTC
CATSRDQGEQYF
>TRBV27|.|.|TRBJ2-1|13
TGTGCCAGCATGTTAGGATCCTACAATGAGCAGTTCTTC
CASMLGSYNEQFF
>TRBV6-6|.|.|TRBJ1-1|12
TGTGCCAGCAGTTACATCGGGACTGAAGCTTTCTTT
CASSYIGTEAFF
>TRBV7-3|.|.|TRBJ2-7|16
TGTGCCAGCAGCTTAACTGGACCCCTGGTCTCCTACGAGCAGTACTTC
CASSLTGPLVSYEQYF
>TRBV9|.|TRBD1|TRBJ1-2|14
TGTGCCAGCGACGTGGACAGGGCTAACTATGGCTACACTTTC
CASDVDRANYGYTF
>TRBV2|once|.|TRBJ1-3|15
TGTGCCAGCAGAACCGGAGAAGGGACTGGAAACACCATATATTTT
CASRTGEGTGNTIYF
>TRBV5-6|.|TRBD1|TRBJ1-1|15
TGTGCCAGCAGCGCGGACAGGGGGCTAAGCACTGAAGCTTTCTTT
CASSADRGLSTEAFF
>TRBV7-2|.|.|TRBJ2-7|14
TGTGCCAGCAGCTTAGTGTCTGAGGCGGAAGGGCAGTACTTC
CASSLVSEAEGQYF
>TRBV6-1|.|.|TRBJ1-2|13
TGTGCCAGCAGCCAGGAGCTAAACTATGGCTACACCTTC
CASSQELNYGYTF
>TRBV2|.|.|TRBJ2-7|14
TGTGCCAGCAGTGCATCGGGACCACCCTACGAGCAGTACTTC
CASSASGPPYEQYF
>TRBV6-4|.|.|TRBJ2-1|18
TGTGCCAGCAGTGACTCTGGGGACCCCACCAAAGGGTACAATGAGCAGTTCTTC
CASSDSGDPTKGYNEQFF
>TRBV28|.|.|TRBJ2-5|17
TGTGCCAGCAGTTACGCCGGAGCTGGACGGATGCAAGAGACCCAGTACTTC
CASSYAGAGRMQETQYF
>TRBV19|once|TRBD1|TRBJ2-3|16
TGTGCCAGTAGTATCTTCCTGGGGACAGATCCAGATACGCAGTATTTT
CASSIFLGTDPDTQYF
>TRBV19|.|.|TRBJ1-2|12
TGTGCCACTACCCAAAGTTGGTATGGCTACACCTTC
CATTQSWYGYTF
>TRBV10-3|.|.|TRBJ1-2|12
TGTGCCATCAGTGATACGGACTATGGCTACACCTTC
CAISDTDYGYTF
>TRBV27|.|TRBD2|TRBJ2-7|13
TGTGCCAGCAGTTTATTGGGGGGGTACGAGCAGTACTTC
CASSLLGGYEQYF
>TRBV27|.|.|TRBJ1-1|14
TGTGCCAGCAGTGTGGGGATCGGTGGAACTGAAGCTTTCTTT
CASSVGIGGTEAFF
>TRBV6-1|.|TRBD1|TRBJ1-5|14
TGTGCCAGCAGTCGGGGACAGTTCAATCAGCCCCAGCATTTT
CASSRGQFNQPQHF
>TRBV2|.|.|TRBJ1-5|14
TGTGCCAGCAGAGAGGGGCTGAACAATCAGCCCCAGCATTTT
CASREGLNNQPQHF
>TRBV28|.|.|TRBJ1-6|16
TGTGCCAGCATCCCCAACGGAGTTCCCTATAATTCACCCCTCCACTTT
CASIPNGVPYNSPLHF